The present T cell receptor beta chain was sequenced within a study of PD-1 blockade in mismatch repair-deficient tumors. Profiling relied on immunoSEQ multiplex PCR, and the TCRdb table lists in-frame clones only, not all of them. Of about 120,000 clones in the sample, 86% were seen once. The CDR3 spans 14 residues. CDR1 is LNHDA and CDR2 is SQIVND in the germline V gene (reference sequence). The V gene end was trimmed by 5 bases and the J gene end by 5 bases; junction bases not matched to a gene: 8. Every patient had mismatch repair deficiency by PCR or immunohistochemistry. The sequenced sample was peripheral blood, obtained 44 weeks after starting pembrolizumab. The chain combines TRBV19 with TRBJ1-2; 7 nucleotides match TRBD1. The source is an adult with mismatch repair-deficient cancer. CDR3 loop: CASSFTGARYGYTF. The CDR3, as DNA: TGTGCCAGTAGTTTCACAGGGGCCCGATATGGCTACACCTTC.